Listed below are T cell receptor beta chains from one sample, sequenced in a study of CD8 T cells in ankylosing spondylitis. MiXCR, applied by TCRdb to the 5' RACE reads, yields one record per CDR3 protein. The data show 190,000 or so distinct CDR3 sequences, 9.5% to 15% seen once. Sequencing used blood, either unsorted or a sorted T cell fraction (not recorded which). These receptors were taken from a male donor with ankylosing spondylitis or in good health (not recorded which). CDR3s include the opening cysteine and the closing phenylalanine or tryptophan.

j_gene,v_gene,CDR3aa
TRBJ2-7,TRBV6-1,CATSWPAGEQYF
TRBJ2-3,TRBV9,CASTPGRVYTDTQYF
TRBJ1-3,TRBV5-1,CASSLAGDSGNTIYF
TRBJ1-2,TRBV20-1,CSARKGGRDYGYTF
TRBJ2-2,TRBV7-2,CASSLRQENTGELFF
TRBJ2-1,TRBV29-1,CSVEVGVGVDEQFF
TRBJ1-3,TRBV6-2/TRBV6-3,CASSPRDISGNTIYF
TRBJ1-1,TRBV25-1,CASREGRGAEAFF
TRBJ1-1,TRBV5-1,CASRTGPNTEAFF
TRBJ1-1,TRBV27,CASSSHTGINTEAFF
TRBJ1-2,TRBV14,CASSQGPGLSLGRYGYTF
TRBJ2-7,TRBV29-1,CSVGYSTYEQYF
TRBJ2-1,TRBV29-1,CSVESRYNEQFF
TRBJ2-1,TRBV29-1,CSVEGLAGGNEQFF
TRBJ1-2,TRBV29-1,CSVSDRNYGYTF
TRBJ2-7,TRBV5-1,CASSLRSGLIYEQYF
TRBJ2-3,TRBV29-1,CSVFTGAWSTDTQYF
TRBJ2-7,TRBV12-3/TRBV12-4,CASSLGTGGYEQYF
TRBJ2-1,TRBV6-2/TRBV6-3,CASSYSASGAPGLF
TRBJ2-1,TRBV5-1,CASSFSGTGSYNEQFF
TRBJ2-5,TRBV7-9,CASSLQQGPGETQYF
TRBJ2-5,TRBV6-2/TRBV6-3,CASSQLAGGWGSETQYF
TRBJ1-6,TRBV7-8,CASSFRPSSYNSPLHF
TRBJ1-1,TRBV19,CASSTAALNTEAFF
TRBJ1-1,TRBV6-1,CATMWSDTEAFF
TRBJ2-2,TRBV9,CASSVEGRLTGELFF
TRBJ1-2,TRBV5-6,CASSTNYGYTF
TRBJ2-7,TRBV7-9,CASSATDAYEQYF